What follows are 21 T cell receptor beta chains derived from one specimen sequenced in a study of blood T cell repertoires in COVID-19. Some clones are missing from TCRdb's copy, which holds only in-frame ones; the method was immunoSEQ multiplex PCR. The data contain approximately 170,000 clones, about 85% of them singletons. Sequencing was carried out using peripheral blood. The receptor source for this set is a man aged 70 or older who had recovered from COVID-19.

The J gene is TRBJ1-5, the V gene TRBV28; 9 bases map to TRBD1. The CDR3 length is 14 residues. Trimming took 4 bases from V and 9 from J; bases not matched to a gene: 7. Germline values: CDR1 MDHEN, CDR2 SYDVKM. CDR3 in DNA: TGTGCCAGCAGTTCGGGACAGGGATATCTGCCCCAGCATTTT. This sequence encodes CASSSGQGYLPQHF.

The V gene is TRBV9, the J gene TRBJ2-1, with 10 nucleotides matching TRBD2. The CDR3 is 15 amino acids. Germline CDR1 and CDR2: SGDLS and YYNGEE. V gave up 0 bases and J gave up 8 bases; unmatched junction bases: 5. CDR3: CASSVAASGRYEQFF. CDR3 bases: TGTGCCAGCAGCGTAGCGGCTAGCGGGAGATATGAGCAGTTCTTC.

In this sample, this clone turned up once. The chain is built from TRBV5-1 and TRBJ2-7; weak D call: TRBD2 (6 bases). The CDR3 contains 13 residues. Looked up from germline, CDR1 is SGHRS and CDR2 is YFSETQ. Trimming pared 2 bases from V and 6 bases from J, leaving 12 bases between. CDR3 coding DNA: TGCGCCAGCAGCTTACAGGAGGGGCGCGAGCAGTACTTC. Encoded protein: CASSLQEGREQYF.

The chain combines TRBV9 with TRBJ1-6, with D unclear. Germline lookup yields CDR1 SGDLS and CDR2 YYNGEE. Trimming removed 0 bases from V and 8 bases from J, with 9 bases in between. This CDR3 contains 14 residues. The CDR3 here is CASSVEVGDSPLHF. The CDR3 region has the DNA TGTGCCAGCAGCGTAGAGGTGGGCGATTCACCCCTCCACTTT.

V and J are TRBV6-1 and TRBJ1-2, with TRBD1 as a possible D gene (6 bases). The CDR3 totals 15 residues. In germline, CDR1 is MNHNS, CDR2 SASEGT. V was cut by 3 bases and J by 0 bases, with 11 bases left in between. In nucleotides, the CDR3 is TGTGCCAGCAGTGACCCAGGGGCAGCTAACTATGGCTACACCTTC. Translating it yields CASSDPGAANYGYTF.

This chain joins TRBV4-2 and TRBJ2-1; D possibly corresponds to TRBD1 (6 bases). Per the germline V gene, CDR1 is LGHNA and CDR2 is YNFKEQ. CDR3 size: 15 residues. Trimming removed 0 bases at V and 6 bases at J, with 12 bases between. The CDR3 sequence is CASSQDLGRGNEQFF. The DNA of the CDR3 is TGTGCCAGCAGCCAAGATCTTGGCAGGGGCAATGAGCAGTTCTTC.

The chain combines TRBV28 with TRBJ2-3; no firm D call. The CDR3 sequence is 13 residues long. Trimming took 3 bases from V and 1 from J, leaving 5 bases between them. Germline CDR1 is MDHEN and CDR2 is SYDVKM. The CDR3 here is CASSFFGTDTQYF. The CDR3 nucleotides read TGTGCCAGCAGTTTTTTCGGCACAGATACGCAGTATTTT. Complete variable domain (other parts from reference TRBV28 and TRBJ2-3): DVKVTQSSRYLVKRTGEKVFLECVQDMDHENMFWYRQDPGLGLRLIYFSYDVKMKEKGDIPEGYSVSREKKERFSLILESASTNQTSMYLCASSFFGTDTQYFGPGTRLTVL.

This clone was detected once. The chain joins TRBV5-5 to TRBJ2-1; 15 nucleotides align to TRBD2. V was pared by 5 bases and J by 9 bases, with 9 bases of the junction left unmatched. The CDR3 consists of 16 residues. CDR1 is SGHKS, CDR2 YYEKEE, per germline (reference sequence). The CDR3 spells CASSITGLAGGLEQFF. CDR3 DNA: TGTGCCAGCAGTATTACCGGACTAGCGGGAGGGCTTGAGCAGTTCTTC.

V gene TRBV9 combines with J gene TRBJ2-3; 7 positions agree with TRBD2. Germline CDR1 and CDR2: SGDLS and YYNGEE. This CDR3 region has 14 residues. V lost 3 bases and J lost 8; bases outside the gene matches: 9. CDR3 region: CASSGAGSQGTQYF. CDR3 nucleotides: TGTGCCAGCAGCGGAGCGGGGAGCCAGGGTACGCAGTATTTT.

The chain joins TRBV5-1 to TRBJ1-2; 7 bases line up with TRBD1. The J segment lost 7 bases and the V segment lost 0 bases, leaving 9 bases of the junction unmatched. In germline, CDR1 is SGHRS, CDR2 YFSETQ. The CDR3 spans 15 residues. The CDR3 DNA is TGCGCCAGCAGCTTGGGACAGGGAATGGACGGTGGCTACACCTTC. It is translated as CASSLGQGMDGGYTF.

This chain connects TRBV3-1 (or the pseudogene TRBV3-2) to TRBJ2-7; D call uncertain. This CDR3 has 12 amino acids. Trimming stripped 3 bases from V and 6 bases from J, with 9 bases between. Per germline, CDR1 LGHDT and CDR2 YNNKEL (reference sequence). CDR3 nucleotide sequence: TGTGCCAGCAGCCAGGCCAGAACCGAGCAGTACTTC. Translation: CASSQARTEQYF.

This chain links TRBV2 with TRBJ2-7; D is possibly TRBD1 (6 bases). Germline CDR1 is SNHLY and CDR2 is FYNNEI. There are 15 residues in the CDR3. The V gene lost 6 bases and the J gene lost 7 bases, with 22 bases spanning the gap. CDR3 sequence: CASRSPDSPWGEQYF. CDR3 sequence (DNA): TGTGCCAGCAGGTCCCCGGACAGCCCCTGGGGAGAGCAGTACTTC.

This clone was seen a few times. The chain joins TRBV24-1 to TRBJ2-3; 8 nucleotides match TRBD1. Germline assignment: CDR1 KGHDR and CDR2 SFDVKD. The CDR3 covers 15 residues. V was clipped by 4 bases and J by 1 base; unmatched bases: 3. Here the CDR3 DNA reads TGTGCCACCAGTGACGAGACAGGGGGCACAGATACGCAGTATTTT. Translated, it gives CATSDETGGTDTQYF.

The V call is TRBV11-2, the J call TRBJ2-7, with 12 bases lining up with TRBD2. Germline trimming cut 0 bases from V and 4 bases from J; bases unmatched to any gene: 10. Per germline, CDR1 SGHAT and CDR2 FQNNGV. The CDR3 totals 18 residues. DNA for the CDR3: TGTGCCAGCAGCTTAGAAACGATTGGACTAGCGGGATTATACGAGCAGTACTTC. Translated: CASSLETIGLAGLYEQYF.

CDR3 bases: TGTGCCAGCAGTTTACGACTAGCGGGCTACGAGCAGTACTTC. Protein sequence: CASSLRLAGYEQYF. The J gene is TRBJ2-7, the V gene TRBV27; 10 bases agree with TRBD2. The ends lost 2 bases at V and 3 bases at J; junction bases unmatched: 1. This CDR3 region has 14 residues. Germline CDR1 is MNHEY and CDR2 is SMNVEV (reference sequence).

This chain uses TRBV7-6 with TRBJ2-1; 9 bases are a match to TRBD2. The V gene's germline CDR1 is SGHVS and CDR2 FNYEAQ. Losses at the gene ends were 4 bases for V and 4 bases for J; bases not matched to a gene: 5. The CDR3 sequence is 15 residues long. In DNA, the CDR3 is TGTGCCAGCAGCTCTCGACTAGCGGAGTACAATGAGCAGTTCTTC. This encodes CASSSRLAEYNEQFF.

This chain uses TRBV7-2 with TRBJ1-1; D perhaps matches TRBD1 (6 bases). Between the trimmed V and J ends, which lost 1 base and 7 bases, there was a span of 13 bases. The CDR3 contains 14 residues. Germline V gene data show CDR1 as SGHTA and CDR2 as FQGNSA. CDR3 nucleotides: TGTGCCAGCAGCTTAGAGTATCCGGGACATGAAGCTTTCTTT. Translated, it gives CASSLEYPGHEAFF.

The chain employs TRBV3-1 (or the pseudogene TRBV3-2) and TRBJ2-7; 8 nucleotides agree with TRBD2. In germline, CDR1 is LGHDT, CDR2 YNNKEL (reference sequence). Trimming at V came to 3 bases and at J to 3 bases, leaving 4 bases not matched to a gene. The CDR3 sequence is 14 residues long. This chain's CDR3 is CASSHSGTYYEQYF. The CDR3 DNA sequence: TGTGCCAGCAGCCATAGCGGGACCTACTACGAGCAGTACTTC.

V usage is TRBV5-1 and J usage is TRBJ2-2, with 13 positions matching TRBD2. With V trimmed by 4 bases and J by 7 bases, 4 bases remained unmatched. The germline CDR1 and CDR2 sequences are SGHRS and YFSETQ. The CDR3 consists of 15 residues. The DNA of the CDR3 is TGCGCCAGCAGCGGACTAGCGGGAGTGGACGGGGAGCTGTTTTTT. It yields the protein CASSGLAGVDGELFF.

The chain has TRBV6-6 and TRBJ1-2; D possibly corresponds to TRBD1 (6 bases). V lost 8 bases, J lost 8 bases, and 15 bases lay in between. Germline values: CDR1 MNHNY, CDR2 SVGAGI (reference sequence). This CDR3 region has 12 residues. The CDR3 loop reads CASERGGQGYTF. In DNA, the CDR3 is TGTGCCAGCGAAAGGGGGGGGCAGGGCTACACCTTC.

This chain joins TRBV24-1 and TRBJ2-1; 8 nucleotides agree with TRBD2. Germline V gene data show CDR1 as KGHDR and CDR2 as SFDVKD. Trimming at V came to 6 bases and at J to 0 bases, leaving 6 bases not matched to a gene. The CDR3 is 16 amino acids. Written as DNA, the CDR3 is TGTGCCACCAGTAAATCCGGGAGGGGCTCCTACAATGAGCAGTTCTTC. This encodes CATSKSGRGSYNEQFF.